The present TCR beta chain was sequenced within a study of shared clonotypes between healthy human individuals. Whole-study results and caveats: Sequencing of the sorted subsets was shown by rarefaction to be incomplete despite large depth. Shared clonotypes across all four donors exceeded non-shared ones in generation probability.

Details on this clone: As yet, its antigen is unknown.

Assay used: immunoSEQ multiplex PCR; TCRdb lists only in-frame clones, some missing. The sample carries some 2,100,000 clones, approximately 94% recorded once. Germline lookup yields CDR1 KGHSH and CDR2 LQKENI. The CDR3 runs to 14 residues. V lost 0 bases and J 9 bases, leaving 12 bases between the germline ends. All participating donors were Caucasian adults from Nashville, Tennessee. Both subsets, CD45RA+ naive and CD45RA-negative memory, were split from the CD4+ cells. The chain carries TRBV18 and TRBJ2-1; no firm D call. Sequencing used naive CD4+ T cells sorted from blood. Subset described: CD45RA+ positively selected. The sequence was obtained from a young man in good health. CDR3 sequence: CASSPPISGTEQFF. Written as DNA, the CDR3 is TGTGCCAGCTCACCACCGATTTCTGGCACTGAGCAGTTCTTC.